The rows below give T cell receptor beta chains drawn from one sample of a study of shared clonotypes between healthy human individuals. Only in-frame clones appear in the TCRdb table, and some are missing; sequencing was by immunoSEQ multiplex PCR. The sample shows around 200,000 clones, approximately 92% of them seen only once. The material sequenced was naive CD4+ T cells sorted from blood. The origin of the receptors is a woman in her 30s in good health. CDR3s include the opening cysteine and the closing phenylalanine or tryptophan. Fields, in order: clone size, V gene, D gene, J gene, CDR3 DNA, CDR3 protein. The D gene is left open where the match is weak. A row's size may be missing; if present it is once, few, many or a size class.

clone size: -
V gene: TRBV18
D gene: -
J gene: TRBJ2-5
CDR3 DNA: TGTGCCAGCTCACGGTCAGACCACCAAGAGACCCAGTACTTC
CDR3 protein: CASSRSDHQETQYF

clone size: -
V gene: TRBV2
D gene: TRBD2
J gene: TRBJ2-4
CDR3 DNA: TGTGCCAGCAGTGGGGCTCGGGAGGGCCTAAATCAAAACATTCAGTACTTC
CDR3 protein: CASSGAREGLNQNIQYF

clone size: few
V gene: TRBV6-1
D gene: -
J gene: TRBJ1-4
CDR3 DNA: TGTGCCAGCAGTGAACAATACAGGAATGAAAAACTGTTTTTT
CDR3 protein: CASSEQYRNEKLFF

clone size: -
V gene: TRBV28
D gene: TRBD1
J gene: TRBJ2-7
CDR3 DNA: TGTGCCAGCAGTTCGGCCGGGACAGGGGGCGACGAGCAGTACTTC
CDR3 protein: CASSSAGTGGDEQYF

clone size: -
V gene: TRBV5-1
D gene: TRBD2
J gene: TRBJ2-5
CDR3 DNA: TGCGCCAGCAGCTCTATAGCGGGAGGGCCGGGGGAGACCCAGTACTTC
CDR3 protein: CASSSIAGGPGETQYF

clone size: -
V gene: TRBV18
D gene: -
J gene: TRBJ1-2
CDR3 DNA: TGTGCCAGCTCACCCACAAAGGACACCTATGGCTACACCTTC
CDR3 protein: CASSPTKDTYGYTF

clone size: -
V gene: TRBV28
D gene: -
J gene: TRBJ2-7
CDR3 DNA: TGTGCCAGTACCGACCGGGTGGGACAAGGGTTTCGCGAGCAGTACTTC
CDR3 protein: CASTDRVGQGFREQYF

clone size: -
V gene: TRBV29-1
D gene: -
J gene: TRBJ1-1
CDR3 DNA: TGCAGCGTCCTCAGGGGCGCTATGAACACTGAAGCTTTCTTT
CDR3 protein: CSVLRGAMNTEAFF

clone size: -
V gene: TRBV5-1
D gene: -
J gene: TRBJ2-5
CDR3 DNA: TGCGCCAGCAGCTGGGGAGCGGGTGCGGAGACCCAGTACTTC
CDR3 protein: CASSWGAGAETQYF

clone size: -
V gene: TRBV10-1
D gene: TRBD2
J gene: TRBJ2-1
CDR3 DNA: TGCGCCAGCAGTGAGACTAGCGGGAGGCCCCCGTTCTTC
CDR3 protein: CASSETSGRPPFF

clone size: few
V gene: TRBV9
D gene: -
J gene: TRBJ1-3
CDR3 DNA: TGTGCCAGCAGCGTCGGCGGAAACACCATATATTTT
CDR3 protein: CASSVGGNTIYF

clone size: -
V gene: TRBV6-5
D gene: TRBD1
J gene: TRBJ2-7
CDR3 DNA: TGTGCCAGCAGTTACTCGTCTCGACAGGGGTACGAGCAGTACTTC
CDR3 protein: CASSYSSRQGYEQYF

clone size: -
V gene: TRBV7-3
D gene: TRBD1
J gene: TRBJ1-2
CDR3 DNA: TGTGCCAGCAGCCCGACAGGGCCGCACCTTAACTATGGCTACACCTTC
CDR3 protein: CASSPTGPHLNYGYTF

clone size: -
V gene: TRBV6-5
D gene: -
J gene: TRBJ2-6
CDR3 DNA: TGTGCCAGCAGTTACAGGGGTGCTGGGGCCAACGTCCTGACTTTC
CDR3 protein: CASSYRGAGANVLTF

clone size: -
V gene: TRBV4-1
D gene: TRBD1
J gene: TRBJ2-5
CDR3 DNA: TGCGCCAGCAGCCGTGCAAGAGACGGGACAGGGGTGCGTGAGACCCAGTACTTC
CDR3 protein: CASSRARDGTGVRETQYF

clone size: -
V gene: TRBV6-5
D gene: -
J gene: TRBJ2-3
CDR3 DNA: TGTGCCAGCACCCATAGCGGAGATACGCAGTATTTT
CDR3 protein: CASTHSGDTQYF

clone size: -
V gene: TRBV5-1
D gene: -
J gene: TRBJ1-2
CDR3 DNA: TGCGCCAGCAGCTTGGAGGGTACCTATGGCTACACCTTC
CDR3 protein: CASSLEGTYGYTF

clone size: -
V gene: TRBV11-2
D gene: TRBD1
J gene: TRBJ2-7
CDR3 DNA: TGTGCCAGCAGCTCCATTGGGGGCGGCCCGGGACAGAGATATTACGAGCAGTACTTC
CDR3 protein: CASSSIGGGPGQRYYEQYF

clone size: -
V gene: TRBV18
D gene: TRBD2
J gene: TRBJ2-5
CDR3 DNA: TGTGCCAGCTCACAAAGACTAGCGGGAGCGGCAGATGAGCAGTACTTC
CDR3 protein: CASSQRLAGAADEQYF

clone size: -
V gene: TRBV6-1
D gene: -
J gene: TRBJ2-6
CDR3 DNA: TGTGCCAGCAGCGGACAGTCGTCCGGGGCCAACGTCCTGACTTTC
CDR3 protein: CASSGQSSGANVLTF

clone size: -
V gene: TRBV7-2
D gene: -
J gene: TRBJ2-7
CDR3 DNA: TGTGCCAGCAGCTTAGGTACTAACCCCAACGAGCAGTACTTC
CDR3 protein: CASSLGTNPNEQYF

clone size: -
V gene: TRBV7-2
D gene: -
J gene: TRBJ2-3
CDR3 DNA: TGTGCCAGCAGCTTGGCGAGCGGTACAGATACGCAGTATTTT
CDR3 protein: CASSLASGTDTQYF

clone size: -
V gene: TRBV5-1
D gene: TRBD2
J gene: TRBJ2-1
CDR3 DNA: TGCGCCAGCAGCAGAACCGGGACTAGCGGGAGCAATGAGCAGTTCTTC
CDR3 protein: CASSRTGTSGSNEQFF

clone size: -
V gene: TRBV28
D gene: TRBD1
J gene: TRBJ2-2
CDR3 DNA: TGTGCCAGCAAGACAGGGGGCACCGGGGAGCTGTTTTTT
CDR3 protein: CASKTGGTGELFF

clone size: once
V gene: TRBV27
D gene: -
J gene: TRBJ2-3
CDR3 DNA: TGTGCCAGCGTTGGGGTATATACGCAGTATTTT
CDR3 protein: CASVGVYTQYF

clone size: -
V gene: TRBV18
D gene: -
J gene: TRBJ2-3
CDR3 DNA: TGTGCCAGCTCAATCGAGGGCCCCACAGATACGCAGTATTTT
CDR3 protein: CASSIEGPTDTQYF

clone size: -
V gene: TRBV28
D gene: TRBD1
J gene: TRBJ2-2
CDR3 DNA: TGTGCCAGCACGACAGGGGGGAACACCGGGGAGCTGTTTTTT
CDR3 protein: CASTTGGNTGELFF

clone size: -
V gene: TRBV18
D gene: TRBD2
J gene: TRBJ2-5
CDR3 DNA: TGTGCCAGCTCACCTCCGGGACTACAAGAGACCCAGTACTTC
CDR3 protein: CASSPPGLQETQYF

clone size: once
V gene: TRBV7-9
D gene: -
J gene: TRBJ1-4
CDR3 DNA: TGTGCCAGCAGCTCCCCCCCCTGGGCAGACCATAATGAAAAACTGTTTTTT
CDR3 protein: CASSSPPWADHNEKLFF

clone size: -
V gene: TRBV6-1
D gene: TRBD1
J gene: TRBJ1-5
CDR3 DNA: TGTGCCAGCAGTGAAATAACAGGGGGCAGTCAGCCCCAGCATTTT
CDR3 protein: CASSEITGGSQPQHF

clone size: -
V gene: TRBV21-1
D gene: -
J gene: TRBJ2-7
CDR3 DNA: TGTGCCAGCAGCAAAGTGTCAGGGGAGAGCTACGAGCAGTACTTC
CDR3 protein: CASSKVSGESYEQYF

clone size: few
V gene: TRBV28
D gene: -
J gene: TRBJ2-7
CDR3 DNA: TGTGCCAGCAGTTTAATGGTAGGCGAGCAGTACTTC
CDR3 protein: CASSLMVGEQYF

clone size: -
V gene: TRBV14
D gene: -
J gene: TRBJ1-2
CDR3 DNA: TGTGCCAGCAGACCCCCTGCGAGGGATGGCTACACCTTC
CDR3 protein: CASRPPARDGYTF

clone size: -
V gene: TRBV10-1
D gene: -
J gene: TRBJ2-7
CDR3 DNA: TGCGCCAGCAGTACTTCAGTTTCCGAGCAGTACTTC
CDR3 protein: CASSTSVSEQYF

clone size: -
V gene: TRBV10-3
D gene: -
J gene: TRBJ2-3
CDR3 DNA: TGTGCCATCAGCAACTTGGATACGCAGTATTTT
CDR3 protein: CAISNLDTQYF

clone size: -
V gene: TRBV7-9
D gene: TRBD2
J gene: TRBJ2-2
CDR3 DNA: TGTGCCAGCAGCTTCGGCGCTGCGGGAGTAGAGGAGCTGTTTTTT
CDR3 protein: CASSFGAAGVEELFF

clone size: -
V gene: TRBV27
D gene: TRBD2
J gene: TRBJ2-7
CDR3 DNA: TGTGCCAGCAGTTTAAGTCCGGGGGGACCCTACGAGCAGTACTTC
CDR3 protein: CASSLSPGGPYEQYF

clone size: -
V gene: TRBV2
D gene: -
J gene: TRBJ2-6
CDR3 DNA: TGTGCCAGCTACGTCTACGGGGCCAACGTCCTGACTTTC
CDR3 protein: CASYVYGANVLTF

clone size: -
V gene: TRBV6-1
D gene: -
J gene: TRBJ2-5
CDR3 DNA: TGTGCCAGCAGTGGCGCAGGGGCACGATCCCAGTACTTC
CDR3 protein: CASSGAGARSQYF

clone size: -
V gene: TRBV11-2
D gene: -
J gene: TRBJ1-2
CDR3 DNA: TGTGCCAGCAGCTCAGTAACAGGGTTCTATGGCTACACCTTC
CDR3 protein: CASSSVTGFYGYTF

clone size: few
V gene: TRBV27
D gene: -
J gene: TRBJ2-2
CDR3 DNA: TGTGCCAGCAGTTTATCGTACGCCACCGGGGAGCTGTTTTTT
CDR3 protein: CASSLSYATGELFF

clone size: -
V gene: TRBV28
D gene: -
J gene: TRBJ1-5
CDR3 DNA: TGTGCCGGGTCTGAGGAGGGGCGAGGCAATCAGCCCCAGCATTTT
CDR3 protein: CAGSEEGRGNQPQHF

clone size: -
V gene: TRBV7-9
D gene: -
J gene: TRBJ2-7
CDR3 DNA: TGTGTCAGCAGCTCCTGGGGGTTCGACGAGCAGTACTTC
CDR3 protein: CVSSSWGFDEQYF

clone size: once
V gene: TRBV19
D gene: TRBD2
J gene: TRBJ2-5
CDR3 DNA: TGTGCCAGTAGTCCCTTAGCGGGACCCCAAGAGACCCAGTACTTC
CDR3 protein: CASSPLAGPQETQYF